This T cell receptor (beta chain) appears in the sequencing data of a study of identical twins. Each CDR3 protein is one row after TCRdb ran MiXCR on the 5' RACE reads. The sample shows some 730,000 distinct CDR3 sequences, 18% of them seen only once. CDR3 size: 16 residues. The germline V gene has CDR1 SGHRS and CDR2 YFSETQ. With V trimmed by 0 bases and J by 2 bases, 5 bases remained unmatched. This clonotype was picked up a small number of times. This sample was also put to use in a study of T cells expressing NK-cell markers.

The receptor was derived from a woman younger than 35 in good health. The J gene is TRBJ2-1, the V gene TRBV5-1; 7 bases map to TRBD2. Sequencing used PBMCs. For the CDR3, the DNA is TGCGCCAGCAGCTTGGTTGGGGGGGTGACCTACAATGAGCAGTTCTTC. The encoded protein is CASSLVGGVTYNEQFF.